A selection of T cell receptor beta chains follows, all from one sample in a study of response to subunit inactivated influenza vaccine. MiXCR was run by TCRdb on the RT-PCR reads, yielding one entry per CDR3 protein. The sample consists of 150,000 to 200,000 distinct CDR3 sequences, approximately 12% of them appearing once. The sample also formed part of further work on T cells expressing NK-cell markers.

The sequencing used CD8+ T cells sorted from PBMCs, collected about 12 days after vaccination. All receptors come from a man over 45 who received an inactivated influenza vaccine. The conserved cysteine and the conserved F or W are not part of the CDR3 here. Fields, in order: V gene, J gene, CDR3 protein.

TRBV12-3/TRBV12-4	TRBJ2-1	ASSPFKGRLTEQF
TRBV7-8	TRBJ2-7	ASSMDWAYEQY
TRBV5-1	TRBJ1-2	ASSRVRGDYGYT
TRBV11-1	TRBJ2-5	ASSLIGGGARETQY
TRBV24-1	TRBJ2-1	ATSDAIDEQF
TRBV2	TRBJ2-5	ASSEEAGFTETQY
TRBV25-1	TRBJ2-7	ASSLSGGASEQY
TRBV10-3	TRBJ2-1	AISLGSSYNEQF
TRBV4-3	TRBJ2-7	ASSQDPLGTGGPYEQY
TRBV5-5	TRBJ2-7	ASSLGPRDDFNEQY
TRBV5-6	TRBJ2-1	PSSFLTGYRSQF
TRBV4-3	TRBJ1-4	ASSQEMMRTGTMVVANEKLF
TRBV2	TRBJ2-5	ASSTSGTSGDQETQY
TRBV7-8	TRBJ2-1	ASSFRTGEASSYNEQF
TRBV7-9	TRBJ2-7	ASSPQGQGASSYEQY
TRBV6-6	TRBJ1-1	ASSYGGTEAF
TRBV2	TRBJ2-2	ASSGPGHSNTGELF
TRBV11-1	TRBJ2-1	ASSRYRTSGRSSYNEQF
TRBV5-1	TRBJ2-3	ASSLGASDTQY
TRBV27	TRBJ2-1	ASSITGTSVNEQF
TRBV12-3/TRBV12-4	TRBJ1-3	ASSPRDTIY
TRBV4-3	TRBJ2-7	ASSLRTGKSEQY
TRBV6-2/TRBV6-3	TRBJ2-3	ASRRLAGGPLETQY
TRBV12-3/TRBV12-4	TRBJ2-1	ASSPQGDEQF